The T cell receptor beta chain under discussion was sequenced for a study of T cell changes during pregnancy in multiple sclerosis. Clones were sequenced by immunoSEQ multiplex PCR, and TCRdb holds only the in-frame ones, with some missing. This sample has about 60,000 clones; around 93% occur once, and the top ten carry 0.76%. The V gene's germline CDR1 is ENHRY and CDR2 SYGVKD. The CDR3 extends over 20 amino acids. J gave up 2 bases and V 5 bases, and 20 bases lay outside the gene matches. This TCR was recovered from a female donor with multiple sclerosis, enrolled in a pregnancy study. This sequence joins TRBV10-3 and TRBJ1-2; TRBD1 aligns across 10 bases. Sequences were derived from CD4+ T cells from peripheral blood mononuclear cells, sampled in the first trimester of pregnancy. The CDR3 here is CAISRRTGGSSGGENYGYTF. The CDR3 DNA sequence: TGTGCCATCAGTAGACGGACAGGGGGAAGTTCTGGTGGGGAAAACTATGGCTACACCTTC.